This T cell receptor beta chain was identified in a study of CD8+CD57+ T cells in acquired aplastic anemia. At the level of the study: An average of roughly 2.9 ug of DNA was obtained from sorted CD4+ and CD8+ cells. Points from the study as a whole: Over 25 CD8+ CDR3 sequences occurred in both the patients and the controls. A significant difference in CD8+ Simpson's diversity between patients and controls was not found.

V was cut by 0 bases and J by 1 base, with 8 bases left in between. The CDR3 length is 15 residues. Germline CDR1 and CDR2: SGHRS and YFSETQ. CDR3 and TCR beta VDJ profiling relied on genomic DNA as the template. TCRdb ran MiXCR on the reads and lists one entry per CDR3 protein. The sample holds about 150,000 distinct CDR3 sequences, just over 50% seen once. It was patients with CD8+CD57+ cell expansion by flow cytometry who were chosen for sequencing. No therapy was given to patients before blood sampling. To note about this clonotype: Its specificity is unknown.

The receptor was derived from a human donor with aplastic anemia. This chain joins TRBV5-1 and TRBJ1-3, with D unclear. The sequencing input was sorted CD4+, CD8+, or CD8+CD57+ T cells (not recorded which) from PBMCs. The CDR3 nucleotides read TGCGCCAGCAGCTTGGATTACCAATCTGGAAACACCATATATTTT. Protein product: CASSLDYQSGNTIYF.